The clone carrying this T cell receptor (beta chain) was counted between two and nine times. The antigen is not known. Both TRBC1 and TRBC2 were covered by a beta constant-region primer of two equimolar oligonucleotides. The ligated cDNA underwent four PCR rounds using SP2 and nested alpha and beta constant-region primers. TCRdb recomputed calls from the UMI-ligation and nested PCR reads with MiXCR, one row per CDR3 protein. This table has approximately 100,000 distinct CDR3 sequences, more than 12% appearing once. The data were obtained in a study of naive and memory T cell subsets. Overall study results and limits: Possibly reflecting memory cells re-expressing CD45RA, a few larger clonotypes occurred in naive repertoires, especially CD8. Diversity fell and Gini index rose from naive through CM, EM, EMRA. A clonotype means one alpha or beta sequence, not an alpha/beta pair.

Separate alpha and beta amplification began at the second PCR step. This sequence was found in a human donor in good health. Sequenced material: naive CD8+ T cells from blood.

CDR3 residues: CASPPGVLLAGATDTQYF. CDR3 bases: TGTGCCAGCCCGCCCGGGGTACTACTAGCGGGGGCCACAGATACGCAGTATTTT. This sequence joins TRBV6-6 and TRBJ2-3; 11 nucleotides match TRBD2. This CDR3 comprises 18 residues. The germline V gene has CDR1 MNHNY and CDR2 SVGAGI (reference sequence). V gave up 8 bases and J gave up 2 bases; unmatched junction bases: 15.